This T cell receptor beta chain was found in a study of T cells after yellow fever vaccination. Study observations and caveats: It was the secondary response that reached its peak faster, day 5 versus 15, but it was weaker.

Each CDR3 protein is one row after TCRdb ran MiXCR on the 5' RACE reads. The sample has 450,000 to 550,000 distinct CDR3 sequences, roughly 21% seen once. There are many counts of this clonotype. Its antigen is as yet unknown. The CDR3 is 14 residues long. The germline V and J ends were trimmed by 5 bases and 6 bases, with 13 bases remaining between them. Germline loops: CDR1 SEHNR, CDR2 FQNEAQ (reference sequence). This clonotype originated in a man aged 25-40 years who received the YFV17D yellow fever vaccine. The chain employs TRBV7-9 and TRBJ2-2; D is unclear. The sample was PBMCs, taken 15 days after the yellow fever booster vaccination. This CDR3 is CASSLGSSAGELFF. The CDR3 coding sequence is TGTGCCAGCAGCCTCGGTTCTTCGGCCGGGGAGCTGTTTTTT.